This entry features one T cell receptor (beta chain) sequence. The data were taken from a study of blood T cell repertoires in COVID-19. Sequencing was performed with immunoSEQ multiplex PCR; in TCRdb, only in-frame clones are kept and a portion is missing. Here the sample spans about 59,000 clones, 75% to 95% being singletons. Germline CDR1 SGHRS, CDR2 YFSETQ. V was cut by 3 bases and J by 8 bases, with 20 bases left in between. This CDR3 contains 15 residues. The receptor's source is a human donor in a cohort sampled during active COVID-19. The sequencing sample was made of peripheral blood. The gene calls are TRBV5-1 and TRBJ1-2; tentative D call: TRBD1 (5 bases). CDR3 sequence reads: CASSWEGTQGSGYTF. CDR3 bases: TGCGCCAGCAGCTGGGAGGGGACCCAGGGCTCGGGCTACACCTTC.